This paragraph reports one TCR beta chain. The antigen is undetermined. This entry is derived from a study of OX40 agonist ivuxolimab in advanced cancers. Study context: Anti-PD-1, anti-PD-L1 or anti-CTLA-4 therapy given earlier was allowed, and around 40% had some. Study results and caveats: The study found that CD8+ T cells averaged more expanded clones than CD4+. By week 6 at 0.1 to 3.0 mg/kg, blood CD4+ and CD8+ T cells had expanded clonally.

Blood got drawn at baseline, again on cycle 4 day 1, and then on cycle 7 day 1. Using immunoSEQ multiplex PCR, the repertoire was profiled, and TCRdb retains in-frame clones only, with some absent. This table has approximately 8,000 clones, 65% to 80% appearing once. Germline trimming cut 0 bases from V and 5 bases from J; bases unmatched to any gene: 8. The CDR3 runs 16 residues. Germline lookup yields CDR1 SGDLS and CDR2 YYNGEE. This TCR came from an adult with an advanced solid tumor such as melanoma, head and neck, liver or kidney cancer. The chain joins TRBV9 to TRBJ2-5, with 9 nucleotides matching TRBD2. The input for sequencing was CD4+ or CD8+ T cells sorted from blood, taken in a trial of the OX40 agonist ivuxolimab. This CDR3 reads CASSVGGGGAGETQYF. The CDR3 DNA sequence: TGTGCCAGCAGCGTAGGGGGCGGGGGGGCCGGCGAGACCCAGTACTTC.